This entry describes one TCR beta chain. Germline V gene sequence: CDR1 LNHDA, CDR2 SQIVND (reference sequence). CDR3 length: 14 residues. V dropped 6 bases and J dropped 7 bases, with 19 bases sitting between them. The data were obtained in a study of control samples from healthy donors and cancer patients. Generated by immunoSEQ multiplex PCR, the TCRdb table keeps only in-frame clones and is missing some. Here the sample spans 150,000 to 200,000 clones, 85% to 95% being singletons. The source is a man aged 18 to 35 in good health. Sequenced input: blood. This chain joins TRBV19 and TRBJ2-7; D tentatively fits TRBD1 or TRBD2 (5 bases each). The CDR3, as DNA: TGTGCCAGTAGCGATCCGGGACGGGTTTTAGAGCAGTACTTC. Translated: CASSDPGRVLEQYF.